These T cell receptor beta chains were read from a single sample in a study of blood T cell repertoires in COVID-19. Here immunoSEQ multiplex PCR was the method, and the copy in TCRdb shows in-frame clones only, minus some. Among about 74,000 clones listed, approximately 86% were seen once. The specimen was peripheral blood. These receptors were collected from a woman aged 80 or older with active or convalescent COVID-19. CDR3s include the opening cysteine and the closing phenylalanine or tryptophan. D genes are given only for firm matches. Clone size is not always given. Where it is, it says once, few, many or a class for expanded clones.

>TRBV14|TRBD1|TRBJ2-1|.
TGTGCCAGCAGCGACACACCGGGACAGAACAATGAGCAGTTCTTC
CASSDTPGQNNEQFF
>TRBV5-4|.|TRBJ2-5|once
TGTGCCAGCAGCGTGAGACCCGGGAGCCTGTACCAAGAGACCCAGTACTTC
CASSVRPGSLYQETQYF
>TRBV13|TRBD1|TRBJ1-6|.
TGTGCCAGCAGCTCAACAGGGGGCCGTTCACCCCTCCACTTT
CASSSTGGRSPLHF
>TRBV27|.|TRBJ2-1|.
TGTGCCAGCAGTTTAGCTAAACAGGGCTTAAATGAGCAGTTCTTC
CASSLAKQGLNEQFF
>TRBV7-2|.|TRBJ2-2|.
TGTGCCAGCAGCCCGGACAGCGCGAACACCGGGGAGCTGTTTTTT
CASSPDSANTGELFF
>TRBV6-2/TRBV6-3|TRBD2|TRBJ2-7|.
TGTGCCAGCAGTTACAGGGGACTAGCGGGAGGTAGGAACGAGCAGTACTTC
CASSYRGLAGGRNEQYF
>TRBV7-8|TRBD2|TRBJ2-2|.
TGTGCCAGCAGTATAGAGGGACTAGCGGGAGGGCGTCGTGGCGGGGAGCTGTTTTTT
CASSIEGLAGGRRGGELFF
>TRBV11-2|.|TRBJ1-5|.
TGTGCCAGCAGCATGCTGGGAGGCAATCAGCCCCAGCATTTT
CASSMLGGNQPQHF
>TRBV19|.|TRBJ1-1|.
TGTGCCAGTACCCCCGGACGGGGAATGAACACTGAAGCTTTCTTT
CASTPGRGMNTEAFF
>TRBV24-1|.|TRBJ1-2|few
TGTGCCACCAGTGCCCATTCGAGTGGCTATGGCTACACCTTC
CATSAHSSGYGYTF
>TRBV2|TRBD1|TRBJ2-7|few
TGTGCCAGCAGCCGGGACAGCTACCCATCCTACGAGCAGTACTTC
CASSRDSYPSYEQYF
>TRBV27|.|TRBJ1-3|.
TGTGCCAGCAGTTATTCACAGGATTTTGGAAACACCATATATTTT
CASSYSQDFGNTIYF
>TRBV6-6|TRBD2|TRBJ2-5|.
TGTGCCAGCAGTCCTACTCCCCCAAGCGGGGGTTCTGGGGAGACCCAGTACTTC
CASSPTPPSGGSGETQYF
>TRBV6-2/TRBV6-3|.|TRBJ1-5|once
TGTGCCAGCAGTTTATCCAGGTCGAATCAGCCCCAGCATTTT
CASSLSRSNQPQHF
>TRBV27|.|TRBJ2-1|.
TGTGCCAGCAGTTTATTGGCACACTCAGGGGCCTACAATGAGCAGTTCTTC
CASSLLAHSGAYNEQFF
>TRBV11-2|.|TRBJ2-7|.
TGTGCCAGCAGCTTAGAGCAGATTTACGAGCAGTACTTC
CASSLEQIYEQYF
>TRBV5-4|TRBD1|TRBJ2-5|.
TGTGCCAGCAGCTTGGACAGGGGGCGGGCCCAGTACTTC
CASSLDRGRAQYF
>TRBV7-7|TRBD2|TRBJ2-5|.
TGTGCCAGCAGCTTAGACCGGACTAGCGGGGGAGAGACCCAGTACTTC
CASSLDRTSGGETQYF
>TRBV5-5|.|TRBJ2-5|.
TGTGCCAGCAGCTTGTGGGGGCGCCAAGAGACCCAGTACTTC
CASSLWGRQETQYF
>TRBV2|TRBD2|TRBJ2-5|.
TGTGCCAGCAGTGAGACTAGCGGGGGTGAAGAGACCCAGTACTTC
CASSETSGGEETQYF
>TRBV9|TRBD1|TRBJ1-3|.
TGTGCCAGCAGCTTCCGGGGACAGGGAACTGGAAACACCATATATTTT
CASSFRGQGTGNTIYF
>TRBV5-4|.|TRBJ1-5|.
TGTGCCAGCAGCTTGGGTCCAGGGGTGGATCAGCCCCAGCATTTT
CASSLGPGVDQPQHF
>TRBV2|.|TRBJ1-1|few
TGTGCCAGCAGCCAACTTTGGGGGGAAACTGAAGCTTTCTTT
CASSQLWGETEAFF
>TRBV7-9|.|TRBJ2-3|.
TGTGCCAGCAGCCCCGTAGCGATCTTAGATGATACGCAGTATTTT
CASSPVAILDDTQYF
>TRBV11-3|TRBD1|TRBJ2-2|once
TGTGCCAGCAGCGGATCGACAGGGGATACCGGGGAGCTGTTTTTT
CASSGSTGDTGELFF
>TRBV6-6|TRBD1|TRBJ1-1|.
TGTGCCAGCAGTCTCTGGGGGACAGGGGCGGGGAACACTGAAGCTTTCTTT
CASSLWGTGAGNTEAFF
>TRBV18|TRBD2|TRBJ2-3|.
TGTGCCAGCTCACCCCCTAGCGGGAGTGATACGCAGTATTTT
CASSPPSGSDTQYF
>TRBV25-1|TRBD1|TRBJ1-2|.
TGTGCCAGCAGTGAATATCAGGGGGCAAACTATGGCTACACCTTC
CASSEYQGANYGYTF
>TRBV2|TRBD1|TRBJ1-6|.
TGTGCCAGCACCGCGAACAGGGGGTCTTCACCCCTCCACTTT
CASTANRGSSPLHF
>TRBV5-1|TRBD1|TRBJ2-2|once
TGCGCCAGCAGCCTCGACAGGGTAGGCACCGGGGAGCTGTTTTTT
CASSLDRVGTGELFF
>TRBV12-5|.|TRBJ2-2|.
TGTGCTAGTGGTTTGGGGTGGGTGGGTACTAAGAACACCGGGGAGCTGTTTTTT
CASGLGWVGTKNTGELFF
>TRBV10-3|TRBD2|TRBJ2-7|.
TGTGCCATCAGTGAGAGGGGTCTAGCGGGGGGTGTGCAGTACTTC
CAISERGLAGGVQYF
>TRBV4-1|TRBD1|TRBJ1-5|.
TGCGCCAGCAGCCAAGAGTGGGCAGGGGGTCAGCCCCAGCATTTT
CASSQEWAGGQPQHF
>TRBV2|.|TRBJ1-2|.
TGTGCCAGCAGTGAAGGCGGACAGAAGGGTGGTCCAGCTGGCTACACCTTC
CASSEGGQKGGPAGYTF
>TRBV2|TRBD1|TRBJ1-3|.
TGTGCCAGCAGTCTACAGGGGAAAGGAAACACCATATATTTT
CASSLQGKGNTIYF
>TRBV30|TRBD2|TRBJ2-7|.
TGTGCCTGGAGTGAAAGCGGGGGAACCTACGAGCAGTACTTC
CAWSESGGTYEQYF
>TRBV9|TRBD2|TRBJ2-5|.
TGTGCCAGCAGCGTTGGCCCTAGCGGGGGAATCGCAGAGACCCAGTACTTC
CASSVGPSGGIAETQYF
>TRBV7-9|TRBD1|TRBJ1-2|few
TGTGCCAGCAGCTTAGCCTGGGGACAGGTAGATGGCTACACCTTC
CASSLAWGQVDGYTF